The following is a T cell receptor (beta chain) sequence with its context. Its target is unknown. This sample is part of a study of T cells expressing NK-cell markers. About the study: Repertoires of TCR beta were obtained from T cells sorted as CD3+CD56+NKG2C+, CD3+CD56+NKG2C- and CD3+CD56-NKG2C+. The study sequenced eight donors, seven HCMV-seropositive and one seronegative.

The CDR3 consists of 14 residues. Germline loops: CDR1 SGHRS, CDR2 YFSETQ. TCRdb reanalyzed the 5' RACE reads, giving one entry per CDR3 protein sequence and no DNA. The data show hundreds of thousands of distinct CDR3 sequences, and the top ten clones hold 7.3%. General observations from the study: HCMV specificity of expanded NKG2C+ T cell clones remained unclear.

The TCR sequence derives from a woman aged 18-70 years in good health. The rearrangement uses TRBV5-1 and TRBJ1-1. The sequenced sample consisted of blood T cells: a sorted CD56 or NKG2C T cell subset, CD4+ or CD8+ T cells, or bulk PBMC T cells (not recorded which). The chain's CDR3 is CASSLGTSNTEAFF.